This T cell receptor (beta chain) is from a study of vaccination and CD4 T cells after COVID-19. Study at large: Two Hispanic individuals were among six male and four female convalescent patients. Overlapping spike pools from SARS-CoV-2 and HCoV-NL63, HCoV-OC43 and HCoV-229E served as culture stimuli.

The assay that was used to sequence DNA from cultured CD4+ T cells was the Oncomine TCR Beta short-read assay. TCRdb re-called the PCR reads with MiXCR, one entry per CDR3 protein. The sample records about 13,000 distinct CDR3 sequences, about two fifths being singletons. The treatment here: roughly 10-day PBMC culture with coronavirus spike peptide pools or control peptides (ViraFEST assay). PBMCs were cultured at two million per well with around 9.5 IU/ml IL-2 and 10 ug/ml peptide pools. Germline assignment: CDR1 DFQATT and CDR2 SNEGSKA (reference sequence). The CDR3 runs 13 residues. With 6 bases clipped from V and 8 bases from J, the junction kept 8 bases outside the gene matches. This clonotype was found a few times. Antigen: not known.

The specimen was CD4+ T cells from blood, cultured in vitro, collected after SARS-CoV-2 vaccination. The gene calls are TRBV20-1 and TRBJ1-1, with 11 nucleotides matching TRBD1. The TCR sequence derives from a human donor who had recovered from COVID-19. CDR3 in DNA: TGCAGTGCCCCCGGGACAGGGGGGATAGAAGCTTTCTTT. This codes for CSAPGTGGIEAFF.